This T cell receptor beta chain was captured by sequencing in a study of cytomegalovirus exposure and HLA in healthy donors (dated by TCRdb to 2016 to 2017). Notes on the research overall: An earlier analysis of some 600 of the donors reported approximately 260 Gb of sequence data and around 120 million unique TCR beta sequences obtained from about 179 million T cells. Roughly 310 gigabases of sequencing data and approximately 93 million unique TCR sequences were included in an early release covering 550 to 800 HLA-typed donors. Of the roughly 400 genotyped donors, over 65% fell in the genetic ancestry cluster associated with self-reported Caucasian donors. The aim of the study was to test whether cataloging public T cell receptors could identify signatures of past pathogen exposure. Using immunosequencing, the study profiled T cell repertoires from about 650 subjects and related those repertoires to cytomegalovirus serostatus. Along with the roughly 670-subject first cohort, a separate validation cohort of over 90 different subjects was used. The study combined high-throughput TCR immunosequencing, statistical association of individual TCRs with disease status, and machine learning to predict cytomegalovirus infection status. To study patterns of TCR occurrence, a later analysis re-analyzed previously published TCR beta repertoires from several hundred donors and added high-resolution HLA genotyping. The later analysis used no new phenotypic data to find candidate immune exposures, relying instead on TCR beta sequences and their occurrence across donors. In an earlier analysis of around 540 of the donors, high-throughput TCR beta sequencing was used to judge whether each TCR beta V gene segment behaved as functional or pseudogenic. Donor age, sex, ethnicity and CMV serostatus were compiled alongside the repertoire data. A later genetic analysis used genome-wide SNP genotypes for about 65% of the 666 donors, treating that subset as a discovery cohort. All discovery cohort repertoires had been generated on a single sequencing platform. HLA typing covered class I and class II loci at four-digit resolution. Typing coverage varied by locus: roughly 620-640 donors for A, B, C, DRB1 and DQB1; approximately 500 for DQA1; 606 for DPA1; around 490 for DPB1. Because of strong linkage in the cohort, a handful of DR-DQ haplotypes were treated as single units for association and clustering. Among 300 to 500 genotyped donors of the cohort, an average of around 250,000 unique TCR beta nucleotide sequences was sequenced per donor, of which about 19% were non-productive.

The library was generated by the immunoSEQ multiplex PCR assay. For the multiplex PCR, a mixture combining 60 forward primers for TCR Vbeta segments and 13 reverse primers for TCR Jbeta segments was used. Amplification of the CDR3 region of rearranged TCR beta genes was performed with a multiplex PCR assay on genomic DNA. Amplified TCR beta libraries were sequenced as 87-base-pair reads on the Illumina HiSeq System. The source study handled its data this way. A later analysis tallied about 77 million unique TCR beta chains across the 666 repertoires, and around 12 million of those chains were shared by two or more donors. Raw reads were error-corrected and collapsed into unique sequences with a nearest-neighbor algorithm that merged closely related sequences to remove PCR and sequencing errors. Alignment of CDR3 sequences to IMGT reference sequences was used to assign V, D and J gene segments. For a sequence to be retained, a match of at least six nucleotides was required to both a V gene segment and a J gene segment. A rearrangement was called productive if the CDR3 had no stop codons and remained in frame with V and J, and every other rearrangement was called non-productive. CDR3 was defined by IMGT convention, running from the second conserved V-encoded cysteine to the conserved J-encoded phenylalanine. The earlier analysis of 587 of the donors excluded any sequence lacking an unambiguous match to a single V gene segment. In an earlier analysis of approximately 590 of the donors, V segments were called functional above 56.7% productive rearrangements and were called segregating when the between-donor standard deviation exceeded 5%. A statistical classification framework was built for diagnosing cytomegalovirus status from the catalog of TCR beta chain sequences. In a later analysis, TCR nucleotide sequences were compared against IMGT/GENE-DB human TR gene sequences so that V and J genes could be assigned. In a later analysis, CDR3 sequences and most-parsimonious VDJ recombination scenarios were assigned using the TCRdist pipeline. In a later analysis, each TCR beta chain was defined by its CDR3 amino acid sequence together with its V-gene family, and reads without a unique V-gene family were excluded. As a way to deal with suspected cross-contamination and a sequencing artifact, a later analysis dropped under 600 nucleotide sequences that were highly shared and had low generation probability. In a later analysis, a clonal expansion index was calculated for each public chain from normalized within-repertoire ranks of inferred template counts. Generation probabilities in a later analysis came from a VDJ recombination model fitted to out-of-frame rearrangements, and those results were checked against IGoR. In a later analysis, hypergeometric tests were used to score TCR-TCR, TCR-HLA and TCR-CMV co-occurrence, with a repertoire-size bias correction applied to TCR pairs. In a later analysis, false discovery rates were estimated by permuting HLA or CMV assignments 20 times. A later analysis grouped co-occurring TCRs with DBSCAN, adding TCRdist sequence similarity when clustering within HLA-allele-positive subsets. Co-occurrence clustering excluded repertoires with fewer than 30,000 or more than 120,000 public chains, plus five with anomalous nucleotide sharing. TCRdb re-hosts the immuneACCESS table, in-frame sequences only. Its copies lack some clones; in the studies checked, an unresolved V gene accounts for under half of them, and the cause for the rest is not known. That table supplies the V and J calls and clone size; D and trimming were determined from the DNA. The sample table shows more than 95,000 clones, and around 77% are seen once. Jointly, the top ten make up approximately 8.6% of the sample.

What the work shows at the level of the full study, not this receptor alone: Linkage disequilibrium might explain the correlated functional status among segregating V segments, but an unknown experimental factor could not be ruled out. Across donors, most TCR sequences were observed very rarely, whereas some public TCRs were present in many individuals. The only immune exposure information available for the cohort was CMV serostatus. V-gene and J-gene trimming of TCR beta chains was associated with a missense DCLRE1C variant in a later genetic analysis, and the association was replicated in an independent cohort. A later analysis reported that several top co-occurrence clusters appeared linked to parvovirus B19, influenza, CMV and Epstein-Barr virus. Because the 87-base-pair reads could not distinguish some IMGT-functional V segments, including TRBV6-2 and TRBV6-3, those segments were excluded. Broadly in line with IMGT annotations, most TCR beta V segments showed up in productive rearrangements about 87% or about 30% of the time in an earlier analysis of 450 to 750 of the donors. The study gave a list of about 150 TCR beta chains associated with cytomegalovirus. Roughly uniform sequencing depth across donors was assumed in presence/absence analyses, although this assumption may not hold. The authors suggested that the approach could potentially be extended to other disease states and immunological phenotypes. Because counts were too low, 15 to 20 rarely observed V segments, including chromosome 9 orphons, were left out of the earlier analysis of a few hundred of the donors. The sequencing pipeline was judged likely to have produced a cluster of highly shared sequence variants as a technical artifact. Because HLA typing was unavailable for some donors at each locus, only the typed subset was used in association tests. Most CMV-associated TCR beta chains appeared to be HLA-restricted in a later analysis, and the HLA associations seemed to be driven largely by CMV exposure. Compared with the roughly 700-donor mean, donors in an Asian-associated ancestry cluster had fewer N-insertions in productive TCRs, according to a later genetic analysis. Only TCR beta chains were sequenced in this cohort, and the absence of alpha or paired-chain data limited detectable features. In vitro tests confirmed that a few of the cytomegalovirus-associated TCR beta chains recognize cytomegalovirus antigens. When HLA alleles, especially DR and DQ, strongly co-occurred, TCR associations were difficult to assign to individual alleles. A further reported finding was that TCR beta sequences accurately predicted the HLA-A and HLA-B alleles for most subjects in the first cohort. A later analysis found that TCR association rates varied across HLA loci, with DRB1 alleles showing the most associated TCRs and HLA-C alleles the fewest. At a false discovery rate of 0.05, a later analysis linked around 15,000 TCR beta sequences to specific HLA alleles. Cytomegalovirus status was reported to be diagnosed by the classifier with high specificity and sensitivity in both the original and validation cohorts. Compared with equally common non-associated chains, HLA-associated TCR beta chains in a later analysis were more clonally expanded and had lower generation probabilities.

In total, about 650 healthy bone marrow donors made up the cohort. At the time of sampling, all cohort members were nominally healthy, though unrecorded immune exposures were likely present. The donor was CMV seropositive and was included in the group of approximately 300 seropositive cohort members. Every donor gave a peripheral blood sample, and the peripheral blood mononuclear cells from that sample were used for TCR beta sequencing. The Qiagen DNeasy Blood Extraction Kit was used to extract genomic DNA from the blood cell samples. On this clone: It has no known antigen specificity. No base quality information exists; no much larger clone differs at one position.

The germline V gene yields SGHVS for CDR1 and FQNEAQ for CDR2. The CDR3 measures 15 amino acids from cysteine to phenylalanine. CDR3 DNA is the only sequence kept; it has 45 bases, read in frame from the first base. V is pared back by 3 bases and J by 0 bases, with 9 bases lying between the germline termini. This receptor chain uses TRBV7-8 and TRBJ1-5; the D gene assignment is ambiguous. Input material: PBMCs. The clonotype was recovered from a middle-aged woman in good health and CMV-seropositive. CDR3 reads: CASSFYRNSNQPQHF. The nucleotide sequence reads TGTGCCAGCAGCTTTTACAGAAATAGCAATCAGCCCCAGCATTTT. With the portions outside the CDR3 filled from the reference TRBV7-8 and TRBJ1-5 genes, the complete variable region becomes GAGVSQSPRYKVAKRGQDVALRCDPISGHVSLFWYQQALGQGPEFLTYFQNEAQLDKSGLPSDRFFAERPEGSVSTLKIQRTQQEDSAVYLCASSFYRNSNQPQHFGDGTRLSIL.